Shown below are 14 T cell receptor beta chains from a single sample sequenced in a study of early T cells in non-severe SARS-CoV-2 infection. In TCRdb, the 5' RACE reads were re-called with MiXCR into one record per CDR3 protein. This repertoire shows 50,000 to 60,000 distinct CDR3 sequences, approximately 10% found once; its top ten account for less than 25%. The sequenced sample consisted of whole blood. Receptors originate from an adult who was a healthcare worker with PCR-confirmed SARS-CoV-2 infection or an uninfected control (not recorded which).

This clonotype has a count of ten or more. This rearrangement joins TRBV4-1 to TRBJ1-5; 7 bases line up with TRBD1. This CDR3 comprises 15 residues. J lost 5 bases, V lost 5 bases, and 9 bases had no gene match. The germline CDR1 and CDR2 sequences are MGHRA and YSYEKL. The CDR3 DNA is TGCGCCAGCAGCTTTCAGGGGGGGGTCGATCAGCCCCAGCATTTT. This codes for CASSFQGGVDQPQHF.

Many counts were recorded for this clonotype. The chain is built from TRBV6-1 and TRBJ1-5; weak D call: TRBD1 (6 bases). CDR1 and CDR2 from the germline V gene are MNHNS and SASEGT. The V end was cut by 4 bases, the J end by 2 bases, with 21 bases between. There are 18 residues in the CDR3. The CDR3 spells CASSAHARDNGGNQPQHF. The CDR3 nucleotides read TGTGCCAGCAGTGCTCACGCGAGGGACAACGGAGGCAATCAGCCCCAGCATTTT.

This clonotype came up many times. The rearrangement uses TRBV4-1 and TRBJ1-6, with 8 bases aligning to TRBD1. With V trimmed by 2 bases and J by 10 bases, 7 bases remained unmatched. Germline CDR1 is MGHRA and CDR2 is YSYEKL. The CDR3 has 15 residues. CDR3: CASSQPGQGRSPLHF. The CDR3 DNA reads as TGCGCCAGCAGCCAACCCGGACAGGGCCGCTCACCCCTCCACTTT.

This clonotype was detected many times. In DNA, the CDR3 is TGTGCCAGCATCGTAGGGTCCCTGGGGTTACCCTACGAGCAGTACTTC. Its protein product is CASIVGSLGLPYEQYF. V is TRBV7-8 and J is TRBJ2-7, with D hard to call. The CDR3 totals 16 residues. Per the germline V gene, CDR1 is SGHVS and CDR2 is FQNEAQ. The V end was cut by 7 bases, the J end by 2 bases, with 21 bases between. Full variable domain (outside the CDR3, taken from reference TRBV7-8 and TRBJ2-7): GAGVSQSPRYKVAKRGQDVALRCDPISGHVSLFWYQQALGQGPEFLTYFQNEAQLDKSGLPSDRFFAERPEGSVSTLKIQRTQQEDSAVYLCASIVGSLGLPYEQYFGPGTRLTVT.

The gene calls are TRBV29-1 and TRBJ2-7; TRBD1 might be the D (6 bases). Germline V gene lookup returns CDR1 SQVTM and CDR2 ANQGSEA. V shed 7 bases and J shed 2 bases, with 15 bases lying between them. The CDR3 covers 13 residues. The CDR3 loop reads CSAYQGHTYEQYF. In nucleotides, the CDR3 is TGCAGCGCCTACCAGGGACATACCTACGAGCAGTACTTC.

This clonotype was seen ten or more times. The chain uses TRBV24-1 and TRBJ2-2, with D uncertain. CDR1 KGHDR and CDR2 SFDVKD come from the germline V gene. This CDR3 has 8 residues. V dropped 9 bases and J dropped 8 bases, with 0 bases sitting between them. The CDR3 DNA sequence: TGTGCCACCGGGGAGCTGTTTTTT. As protein: CATGELFF.

This clonotype appeared many times. The genes are TRBV20-1 and TRBJ1-1; TRBD1 agrees at 9 bases. In germline, CDR1 is DFQATT, CDR2 SNEGSKA (reference sequence). V gave up 6 bases and J gave up 10 bases; unmatched junction bases: 9. The CDR3 spans 12 residues. The chain's CDR3 is CSAETQGARAFF. CDR3 nucleotide sequence: TGCAGTGCGGAAACACAGGGGGCGCGAGCTTTCTTT.

This clonotype was counted a single time. The chain carries TRBV7-9 and TRBJ1-3; 9 bases align to TRBD1. Germline CDR1 is SEHNR and CDR2 is FQNEAQ (reference sequence). This CDR3 has 15 residues. The V gene end was trimmed by 6 bases and the J gene end by 2 bases; junction bases not matched to a gene: 5. The CDR3 bases are TGTGCCAGCAGGGGGACAGGGCTGGCTGGAAACACCATATATTTT. It encodes CASRGTGLAGNTIYF. Combining the CDR3 with reference TRBV7-9 and TRBJ1-3 gives the whole variable domain DTGVSQNPRHKITKRGQNVTFRCDPISEHNRLYWYRQTLGQGPEFLTYFQNEAQLEKSRLLSDRFSAERPKGSFSTLEIQRTEQGDSAMYLCASRGTGLAGNTIYFGEGSWLTVV.

In its sample, this clonotype was seen many times. The chain joins TRBV27 to TRBJ2-1; 11 bases are a match to TRBD2. V lost 4 bases and J lost 5; bases outside the gene matches: 1. Germline V lookup: CDR1 MNHEY, CDR2 SMNVEV (reference sequence). The CDR3 has 14 amino acids. CDR3 nucleotides: TGTGCCAGCAGTTATAGCGGGGGGGACAATGAGCAGTTCTTC. Amino acids: CASSYSGGDNEQFF.

This clonotype was seen a handful of times. The V gene is TRBV10-3, the J gene TRBJ2-1; weak D call: TRBD2 (5 bases). The V gene lost 5 bases and the J gene lost 8 bases, with 10 bases spanning the gap. The CDR3 has 12 amino acids. Per germline, CDR1 ENHRY and CDR2 SYGVKD. The CDR3 DNA reads as TGTGCCATCAGTTTGAGTAGCGATGAGCAGTTCTTC. This sequence encodes CAISLSSDEQFF.

At least ten counts were recorded for this clonotype. The rearrangement joins TRBV11-2 to TRBJ2-3, with D possibly being TRBD2 (6 bases). CDR3 size: 12 residues. Germline CDR1 is SGHAT and CDR2 is FQNNGV. Trimming removed 4 bases from V and 13 bases from J, with 15 bases in between. The CDR3 region is CASSSNGGAKYF. The CDR3 DNA is TGTGCCAGCAGCTCCAATGGAGGGGCTAAGTATTTT.

This clonotype was counted many times. The chain is built from TRBV7-2 and TRBJ1-1, with TRBD1 matching 9 bases. CDR1 is SGHTA and CDR2 is FQGNSA in the germline V gene. Trimming at V came to 4 bases and at J to 7 bases, leaving 7 bases not matched to a gene. This CDR3 spans 14 amino acids. CDR3 loop: CASSSRTGEGEAFF. The CDR3, as DNA: TGTGCCAGCAGCTCCAGGACAGGGGAGGGTGAAGCTTTCTTT. Supplemented by reference TRBV7-2 and TRBJ1-1, the full variable domain reads GAGVSQSPSNKVTEKGKDVELRCDPISGHTALYWYRQSLGQGLEFLIYFQGNSAPDKSGLPSDRFSAERTGGSVSTLTIQRTQQEDSAVYLCASSSRTGEGEAFFGQGTRLTVV.

This clonotype has at least ten counts. The chain links TRBV7-8 to TRBJ1-6; 9 nucleotides agree with TRBD1. The V segment lost 5 bases and the J segment 7 bases; nucleotides outside the gene matches: 6. The CDR3 covers 15 residues. The germline V gene encodes CDR1 SGHVS and CDR2 FQNEAQ. The CDR3 is CASSPRGQGNSPLHF. CDR3 bases: TGTGCCAGCAGCCCCCGAGGACAGGGGAATTCACCCCTCCACTTT.

This clonotype was seen many times. The rearrangement joins TRBV7-9 to TRBJ2-1; no definite D call. Germline CDR1 and CDR2: SEHNR and FQNEAQ (reference sequence). Trimming left V 2 bases short and J 5 bases short, with 10 bases between. The CDR3 has 14 residues. The CDR3 spells CASSLLSTDNEQFF. The CDR3 DNA follows: TGTGCCAGCAGCTTATTATCTACTGACAATGAGCAGTTCTTC.